Listed below are T cell receptor beta chains from one sample, sequenced in a study of cytomegalovirus exposure and HLA in healthy donors. TCRdb keeps only in-frame clones here, not all; method: immunoSEQ multiplex PCR. Among over 85,000 clones listed, around 76% were seen once. Sequencing was carried out using PBMCs. These receptor sequences come from a man aged 30 to 45 in good health and CMV-seronegative. Both conserved end residues are part of each CDR3. A D gene is named only where the DNA matches it firmly. Rows may omit the clone size; those that give it use once, few, many or a size class.

v_call	d_call	clone_size	j_call	cdr3_nt	cdr3_aa
TRBV25-1	TRBD2	-	TRBJ2-1	TGTGCCAGCAGTATTCCGGGACTAGGGTCCAATGAGCAGTTCTTC	CASSIPGLGSNEQFF
TRBV5-8	TRBD2	-	TRBJ2-5	TGTGCCAGCAGCTCGGGGAGTAGCGGGGGCTGGGAGACCCAGTACTTC	CASSSGSSGGWETQYF
TRBV12-5	TRBD1	-	TRBJ1-5	TGTGCTAGTGGTTTTCTCCCGGACAGGACCCTTAGCAATCAGCCCCAGCATTTT	CASGFLPDRTLSNQPQHF
TRBV2	TRBD2	-	TRBJ2-7	TGTGCCAGCCGGGGGGGATCGGCCATTTACACCTACGAGCAGTACTTC	CASRGGSAIYTYEQYF
TRBV6-1	TRBD1	-	TRBJ2-7	TGTGCCAGCAGAAAGAACAGGGGAGATACCTACGAGCAGTACTTC	CASRKNRGDTYEQYF
TRBV14	-	-	TRBJ1-1	TGTGCCAGCAGCGTATTGAACACTGAAGCTTTCTTT	CASSVLNTEAFF
TRBV4-3	TRBD1	-	TRBJ1-2	TGCGCCAGCAGCCAGGACAGGGCGCCCATCTATGGCTACACCTTC	CASSQDRAPIYGYTF
TRBV9	-	-	TRBJ1-1	TGTGCCAGCAGCGCGGACACCCCCAGCCCTGAAGCTTTCTTT	CASSADTPSPEAFF
TRBV5-4	TRBD1	-	TRBJ2-5	TGTGCCAGCAGCCCGGGGACAGACCAAGAGACCCAGTACTTC	CASSPGTDQETQYF
TRBV5-1	-	few	TRBJ2-6	TGCGCCAGCAGCTCAGATGGTGCTGGGGCCAACGTCCTGACTTTC	CASSSDGAGANVLTF
TRBV7-8	TRBD2	-	TRBJ2-1	TGTGCCAGCAGCCGTCCGGGACTAGCCCCCTACAATGAGCAGTTCTTC	CASSRPGLAPYNEQFF
TRBV6-1	TRBD1	few	TRBJ2-3	TGTGCCAGCAGTGAAGGAGGCTACAGGGGAGATACGCAGTATTTT	CASSEGGYRGDTQYF
TRBV18	-	-	TRBJ1-5	TGTGCCAGCTCAAGTCAGGGGTCAGGGAGCAATCAGCCCCAGCATTTT	CASSSQGSGSNQPQHF
TRBV5-5	-	-	TRBJ1-5	TGTGCCAGCAGCTTGCTTGGGAGAGCGGCGGGCGGTCAGCCCCAGCATTTT	CASSLLGRAAGGQPQHF
TRBV11-3	-	-	TRBJ2-2	TGTGCCAGCAGCTCCTACGGGACACAGAACACCGGGGAGCTGTTTTTT	CASSSYGTQNTGELFF
TRBV5-4	-	-	TRBJ1-1	TGTGCCAGCAGCCGCAATATCGGCAGGGACATGAACACTGAAGCTTTCTTT	CASSRNIGRDMNTEAFF
TRBV28	-	-	TRBJ2-1	TGTGCCAGCAGTTACACAAATGAGCAGTTCTTC	CASSYTNEQFF
TRBV6-6	TRBD2	-	TRBJ2-3	TGTGCCAGCAGCCCTAGCGGGGGGCGGGTAGATACGCAGTATTTT	CASSPSGGRVDTQYF
TRBV6-1	TRBD1	few	TRBJ1-1	TGTGCCAGCAGGGCCGGGACAGGGAGGACTGAAGCTTTCTTT	CASRAGTGRTEAFF
TRBV7-9	-	-	TRBJ2-5	TGTGCCAGCAGCTTACAGCAGGGTCTAAACCCATACTTC	CASSLQQGLNPYF
TRBV19	TRBD1	-	TRBJ1-2	TGTGCCAGTAGGACGACACAGGGGTCTATGGGCTACACCTTC	CASRTTQGSMGYTF
TRBV6-6	-	-	TRBJ1-4	TGTGCCAGCAGTAAAGATAGTGTTGCTAATGAAAAACTGTTTTTT	CASSKDSVANEKLFF
TRBV5-4	-	-	TRBJ1-3	TGTGCCAGCAGCCTAATAACAGGGTTGTCTGGAAACACCATATATTTT	CASSLITGLSGNTIYF
TRBV7-9	-	-	TRBJ2-2	TGTGCCAGCAGCTTCGACAGGAGTACCGGGGAGCTGTTTTTT	CASSFDRSTGELFF
TRBV9	TRBD1	-	TRBJ1-6	TGTGCCAGCAGGGGGACAGAATTTAATTCACCCCTCCACTTT	CASRGTEFNSPLHF
TRBV6-6	TRBD2	-	TRBJ2-7	TGTGCCAGCAGCCCGGGACTAGCGGGGGTCTACGAGCAGTACTTC	CASSPGLAGVYEQYF
TRBV7-9	-	-	TRBJ1-1	TGTGCCAGCAGCCAGGTAGGCACTGAAGCTTTCTTT	CASSQVGTEAFF
TRBV9	-	-	TRBJ2-5	TGTGCCAGCAGCGTAGGCTGGGGCAGGGCTCAAGAGACCCAGTACTTC	CASSVGWGRAQETQYF
TRBV9	-	-	TRBJ2-3	TGTGCCAGCAGCTTCGGGGGGCCGGGTAGTACAGATACGCAGTATTTT	CASSFGGPGSTDTQYF
TRBV4-1	-	once	TRBJ1-6	TGCGCCAGCAGCCAAGATCAGGGGTTTAATTCACCCCTCCACTTT	CASSQDQGFNSPLHF
TRBV12-5	-	-	TRBJ2-3	TGTGCTAGTGGTCTCCGGGTTAACACAGATACGCAGTATTTT	CASGLRVNTDTQYF
TRBV7-2	-	-	TRBJ1-5	TGTGCCAGCAGCTTAGCCCTGGAGTCCGGTGGCAATCAGCCCCAGCATTTT	CASSLALESGGNQPQHF
TRBV5-4	-	-	TRBJ1-2	TGTGCCAGCAGCTTGGCGGAGGGTACTAACTATGGCTACACCTTC	CASSLAEGTNYGYTF
TRBV4-2	TRBD1	once	TRBJ1-1	TGTGCCAGCAGCCCCTTCCGGGACAGGGGAACTGAAGCTTTCTTT	CASSPFRDRGTEAFF
TRBV6-5	TRBD1	-	TRBJ1-5	TGTGCCAGCAGCAACAGGGGGGGCCAGCCCCAGCATTTT	CASSNRGGQPQHF
TRBV6-5	TRBD1	-	TRBJ1-1	TGTGCCAGCACAGCTCCTCTACAGGGGGCGAAAGCTTTCTTT	CASTAPLQGAKAFF
TRBV2	TRBD1	once	TRBJ2-2	TGTGCCAGCAGTGAAGGGACAGGGTGGACCGGGGAGCTGTTTTTT	CASSEGTGWTGELFF
TRBV25-1	-	once	TRBJ2-2	TGTGCCAGCAGTGAGACAGATGCGAACACCGGGGAGCTGTTTTTT	CASSETDANTGELFF
TRBV11-2	-	few	TRBJ2-5	TGTGCCAGCAGATTGGGGACTTTTTCCGCGGAGTACTTC	CASRLGTFSAEYF
TRBV7-3	TRBD1	-	TRBJ2-3	TGTGCCAGCAGCTCGACAGGGTCGGATACGCAGTATTTT	CASSSTGSDTQYF
TRBV19	-	-	TRBJ2-7	TGTGCCAGTAGTATCAAACAGGGCTACGAGCAGTACTTC	CASSIKQGYEQYF
TRBV28	-	-	TRBJ2-3	TGTGCCAGCAGTCGTCCTCCGGGCACAGATACGCAGTATTTT	CASSRPPGTDTQYF
TRBV5-6	TRBD1	few	TRBJ2-7	TGTGCCAGCAGCTCTGGACAGGGAACTACCTACGAGCAGTACTTC	CASSSGQGTTYEQYF
TRBV7-3	-	-	TRBJ1-1	TGTGCCAGCAGCTTGGACAGACAGAACACTGAAGCTTTCTTT	CASSLDRQNTEAFF
TRBV5-6	-	-	TRBJ2-5	TGTGCCAGCAGCTTTAGTGTCTCCCCGTTTCAAGAGACCCAGTACTTC	CASSFSVSPFQETQYF
TRBV27	TRBD1	once	TRBJ1-5	TGTGCCAGCAGTCCAGGGACAGGGATCGGCCAGCCCCAGCATTTT	CASSPGTGIGQPQHF
TRBV7-9	-	-	TRBJ1-2	TGTGCCAGCAGCCATACCGATCAGGGCGTCTATGGCTACACCTTC	CASSHTDQGVYGYTF
TRBV6-5	-	-	TRBJ1-4	TGTGCCAGCAGTTACTTATCCGGGACACTCAATGAAAAACTGTTTTTT	CASSYLSGTLNEKLFF
TRBV28	-	-	TRBJ1-1	TGTGCCAGCAGTGACAGGGAAGCTTTCTTT	CASSDREAFF
TRBV11-2	TRBD1	-	TRBJ2-1	TGTGCCAGCACCACCCTGGGGACAGGGGTGGGAAATGAGCAGTTCTTC	CASTTLGTGVGNEQFF
TRBV6-1	-	-	TRBJ1-5	TGTGCCAGCGGGACATTTGGCAATCAGCCCCAGCATTTT	CASGTFGNQPQHF
TRBV2	-	-	TRBJ1-1	TGTGCCAGCGAAGGGCAGGGGTCGGCTTTCTTT	CASEGQGSAFF
TRBV19	-	-	TRBJ1-1	TGTGCCAGTAGTGAACGGGAGGGGCCCCGGGGGTTCGCTTTCTTT	CASSEREGPRGFAFF
TRBV13	-	-	TRBJ1-1	TGTGCCAGCAGCTGGCAGGGGTTGAACACTGAAGCTTTCTTT	CASSWQGLNTEAFF